The 7 T cell receptor beta chains given below trace back to one sample, sequenced in a study of blood T cell repertoires in COVID-19. The protocol was immunoSEQ multiplex PCR, while the TCRdb copy is restricted to in-frame clones and leaves out a portion. The sample carries hundreds of thousands of clones, 82% recorded once. Sample: peripheral blood. These receptors were taken from a woman aged 55-69 years with active or convalescent COVID-19.

This chain connects TRBV7-9 to TRBJ1-2; D is perhaps TRBD1 (5 bases). The CDR3 extends over 14 amino acids. Germline-derived CDR1 and CDR2 are SEHNR and FQNEAQ (reference sequence). V was clipped by 1 base and J by 2 bases, with 8 bases between them. The DNA of the CDR3 is TGTGCCAGCAGCTTAGTCCCAGGGAACTATGGCTACACCTTC. The encoded protein is CASSLVPGNYGYTF.

This clone turned up a few times. The chain joins TRBV6-5 to TRBJ1-2; maybe TRBD1 (5 bases). Germline CDR1 and CDR2: MNHEY and SVGAGI. Deletions cut 7 bases from V and 3 bases from J, with 15 bases between. The CDR3 totals 14 residues. The chain's CDR3 is CASTRGQGDYGYTF. In DNA form, the CDR3 reads TGTGCCAGCACCCGAGGCCAGGGTGACTATGGCTACACCTTC.

The chain is built from TRBV18 and TRBJ1-4; possibly TRBD1 for D (5 bases). This CDR3 is 15 amino acids long. Germline V gene data show CDR1 as KGHSH and CDR2 as LQKENI. With 6 bases removed from V and 2 bases from J, the gap between germline ends came to 13 bases. CDR3 coding DNA: TGTGCCAGCTCTTGGGGCCTAGCGACTAATGAAAAACTGTTTTTT. Translation: CASSWGLATNEKLFF.

The chain joins TRBV27 to TRBJ1-4; weak D call: TRBD1 (6 bases). CDR3 size: 16 residues. Germline V gene lookup returns CDR1 MNHEY and CDR2 SMNVEV (reference sequence). The V and J ends lost 3 bases and 9 bases respectively, with 20 bases between them. CDR3 in amino acids: CASSFGGGAGVQKLFF. In nucleotides, the CDR3 is TGTGCCAGCAGTTTTGGGGGGGGCGCGGGAGTCCAAAAACTGTTTTTT. The whole variable domain, remainder taken from reference TRBV27 and TRBJ1-4, is EAQVTQNPRYLITVTGKKLTVTCSQNMNHEYMSWYRQDPGLGLRQIYYSMNVEVTDKGDVPEGYKVSRKEKRNFPLILESPSPNQTSLYFCASSFGGGAGVQKLFFGSGTQLSVL.

The V gene is TRBV7-8, the J gene TRBJ1-3; perhaps TRBD1 as D (5 bases). Germline CDR1 reads SGHVS; CDR2 reads FQNEAQ. CDR3 length equals 17 residues. Trimming removed 4 bases from V and 0 bases from J, with 16 bases in between. The CDR3 DNA sequence: TGTGCCAGCAGCTCTCGGGGGAGAGATGTCTCTGGAAACACCATATATTTT. Residues: CASSSRGRDVSGNTIYF.

V gene TRBV30 combines with J gene TRBJ2-5; D remains ambiguous. The CDR3 spans 13 residues. V lost 2 bases, J lost 14 bases, and 21 bases lay in between. Germline CDR1 and CDR2: GTSNPN and SVGIG (reference sequence). The CDR3, as DNA: TGTGCCTGGAGTAGCCCCATTCCACCTAAACCATACTTC. This encodes CAWSSPIPPKPYF.

The chain has TRBV30 and TRBJ1-6, with D possibly being TRBD1 (6 bases). This CDR3 is built from 13 residues. V lost 8 bases to trimming and J lost 5 bases, with 13 bases between them. CDR1 and CDR2 from the germline V gene are GTSNPN and SVGIG (reference sequence). CDR3 sequence reads: CAGSDSHNSPLHF. The CDR3 region has the DNA TGTGCCGGCTCGGACAGCCATAATTCACCCCTCCACTTT.